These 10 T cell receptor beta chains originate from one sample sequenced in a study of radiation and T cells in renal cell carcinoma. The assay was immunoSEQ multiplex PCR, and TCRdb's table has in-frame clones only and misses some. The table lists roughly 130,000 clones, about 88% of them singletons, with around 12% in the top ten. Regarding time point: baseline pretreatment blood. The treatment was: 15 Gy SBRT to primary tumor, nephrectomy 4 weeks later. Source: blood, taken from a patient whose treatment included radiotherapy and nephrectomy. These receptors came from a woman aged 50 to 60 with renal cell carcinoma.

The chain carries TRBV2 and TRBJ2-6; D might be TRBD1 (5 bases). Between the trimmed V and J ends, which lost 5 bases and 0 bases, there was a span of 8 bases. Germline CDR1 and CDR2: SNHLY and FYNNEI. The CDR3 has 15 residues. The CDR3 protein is CASSFQGSGANVLTF. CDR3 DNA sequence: TGTGCCAGCAGTTTCCAGGGCTCTGGGGCCAACGTCCTGACTTTC.

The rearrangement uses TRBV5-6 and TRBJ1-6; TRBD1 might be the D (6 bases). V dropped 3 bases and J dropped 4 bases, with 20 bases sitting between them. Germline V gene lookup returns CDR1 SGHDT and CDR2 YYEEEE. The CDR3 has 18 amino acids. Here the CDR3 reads CASSSKKGGLLYNSPLHF. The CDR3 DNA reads TGTGCCAGCAGCTCCAAGAAGGGGGGTTTGTTGTATAATTCACCCCTCCACTTT.

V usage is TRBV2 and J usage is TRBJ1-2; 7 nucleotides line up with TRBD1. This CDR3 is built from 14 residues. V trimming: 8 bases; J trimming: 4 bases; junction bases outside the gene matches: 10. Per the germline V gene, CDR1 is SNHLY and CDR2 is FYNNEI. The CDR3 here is CASHLRTGSYGYTF. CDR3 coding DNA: TGTGCCAGCCACCTCCGGACAGGATCCTATGGCTACACCTTC.

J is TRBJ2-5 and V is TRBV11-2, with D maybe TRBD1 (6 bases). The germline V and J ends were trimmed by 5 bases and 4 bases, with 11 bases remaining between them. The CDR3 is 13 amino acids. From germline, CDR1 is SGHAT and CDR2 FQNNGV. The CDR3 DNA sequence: TGTGCCAGCAGCCAGGACAGAGGAGAGACCCAGTACTTC. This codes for CASSQDRGETQYF. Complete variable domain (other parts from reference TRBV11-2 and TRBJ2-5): EAGVAQSPRYKIIEKRQSVAFWCNPISGHATLYWYQQILGQGPKLLIQFQNNGVVDDSQLPKDRFSAERLKGVDSTLKIQPAKLEDSAVYLCASSQDRGETQYFGPGTRLLVL.

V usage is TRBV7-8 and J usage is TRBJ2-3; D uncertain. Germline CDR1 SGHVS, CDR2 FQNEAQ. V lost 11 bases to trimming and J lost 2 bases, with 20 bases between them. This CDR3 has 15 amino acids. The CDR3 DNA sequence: TGTGCCTCACGGAAGCCCGTCTTACTCACAGATACGCAGTATTTT. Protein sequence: CASRKPVLLTDTQYF.

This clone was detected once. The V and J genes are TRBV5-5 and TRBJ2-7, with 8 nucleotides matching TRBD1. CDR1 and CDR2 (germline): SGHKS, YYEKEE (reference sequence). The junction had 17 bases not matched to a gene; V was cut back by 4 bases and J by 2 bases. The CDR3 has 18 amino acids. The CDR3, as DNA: TGTGCCAGCAGCCCCGTCCCTACAGGGGGGATTTCGCCCTACGAGCAGTACTTC. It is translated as CASSPVPTGGISPYEQYF.

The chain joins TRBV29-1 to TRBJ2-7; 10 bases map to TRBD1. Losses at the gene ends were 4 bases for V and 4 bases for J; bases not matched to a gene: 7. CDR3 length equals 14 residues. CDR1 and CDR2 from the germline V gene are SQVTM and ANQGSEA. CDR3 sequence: CSVVGDRGRYEQYF. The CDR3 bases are TGCAGCGTTGTCGGGGACAGGGGCAGGTACGAGCAGTACTTC.

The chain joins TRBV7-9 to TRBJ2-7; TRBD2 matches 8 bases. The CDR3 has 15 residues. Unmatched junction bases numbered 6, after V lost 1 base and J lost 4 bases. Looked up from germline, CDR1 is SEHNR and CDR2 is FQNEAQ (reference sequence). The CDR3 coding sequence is TGTGCCAGCAGCTTAGAACCGGGGGGGCTATACGAGCAGTACTTC. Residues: CASSLEPGGLYEQYF.

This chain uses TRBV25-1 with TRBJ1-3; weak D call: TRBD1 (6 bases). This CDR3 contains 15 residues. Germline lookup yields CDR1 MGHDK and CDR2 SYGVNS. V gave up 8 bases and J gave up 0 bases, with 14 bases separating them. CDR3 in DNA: TGTGCCAGCGGCCCACCAGGGGACTCTGGAAACACCATATATTTT. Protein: CASGPPGDSGNTIYF.

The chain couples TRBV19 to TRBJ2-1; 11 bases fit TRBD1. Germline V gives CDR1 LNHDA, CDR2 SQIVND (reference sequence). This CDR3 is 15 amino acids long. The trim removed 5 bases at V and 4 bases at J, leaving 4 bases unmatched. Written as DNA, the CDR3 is TGTGCCAGTAGTGCGGGACAGGGGGTTTACAATGAGCAGTTCTTC. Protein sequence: CASSAGQGVYNEQFF.